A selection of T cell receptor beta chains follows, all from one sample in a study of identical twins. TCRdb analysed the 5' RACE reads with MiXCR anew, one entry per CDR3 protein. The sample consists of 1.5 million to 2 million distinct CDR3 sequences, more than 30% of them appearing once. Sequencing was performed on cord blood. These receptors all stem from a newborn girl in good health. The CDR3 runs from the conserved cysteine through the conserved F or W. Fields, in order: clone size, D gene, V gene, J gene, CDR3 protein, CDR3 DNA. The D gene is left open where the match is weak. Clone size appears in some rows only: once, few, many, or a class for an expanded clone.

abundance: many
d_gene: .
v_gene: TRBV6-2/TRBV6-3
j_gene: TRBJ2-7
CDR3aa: CASSYTTYEQYF
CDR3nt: TGTGCCAGCAGTTACACTACCTACGAGCAGTACTTC

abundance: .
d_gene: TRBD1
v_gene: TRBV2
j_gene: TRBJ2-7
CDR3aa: CASSGDRAGPYEQYF
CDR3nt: TGTGCCAGCAGTGGAGACAGGGCAGGACCCTACGAGCAGTACTTC

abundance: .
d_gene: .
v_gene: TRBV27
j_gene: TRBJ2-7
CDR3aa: CASRRTGTSAYEQYF
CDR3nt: TGTGCCAGCAGAAGAACGGGGACAAGTGCCTACGAGCAGTACTTC

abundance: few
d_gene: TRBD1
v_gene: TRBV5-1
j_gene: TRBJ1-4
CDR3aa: CASSLGQGVINEKLFF
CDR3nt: TGCGCCAGCAGCTTGGGACAGGGGGTTATTAATGAAAAACTGTTTTTT

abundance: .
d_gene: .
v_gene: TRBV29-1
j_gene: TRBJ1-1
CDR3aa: CSVEVTVNTEAFF
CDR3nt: TGCAGCGTTGAAGTAACGGTGAACACTGAAGCTTTCTTT

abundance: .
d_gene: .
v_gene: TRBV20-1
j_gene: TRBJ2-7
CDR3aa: CSARDWDGSSYEQYF
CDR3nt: TGCAGTGCCCGTGATTGGGACGGCAGCTCCTACGAGCAGTACTTC

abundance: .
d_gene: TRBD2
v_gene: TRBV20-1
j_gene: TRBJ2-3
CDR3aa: CSARSPGLAYTDTQYF
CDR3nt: TGCAGTGCTAGGTCCCCGGGACTAGCTTACACAGATACGCAGTATTTT

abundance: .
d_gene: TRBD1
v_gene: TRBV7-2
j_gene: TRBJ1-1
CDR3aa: CANSLRTGNTEAFF
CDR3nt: TGTGCCAACAGCCTACGGACAGGGAACACTGAAGCTTTCTTT

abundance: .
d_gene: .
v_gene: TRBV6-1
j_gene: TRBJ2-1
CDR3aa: CASSEGPVSYNEQFF
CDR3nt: TGTGCCAGCAGTGAGGGACCCGTCTCCTACAATGAGCAGTTCTTC

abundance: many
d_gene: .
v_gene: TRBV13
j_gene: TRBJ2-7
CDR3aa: CASSPKNEQYF
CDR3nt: TGTGCCAGCAGCCCCAAGAACGAGCAGTACTTC

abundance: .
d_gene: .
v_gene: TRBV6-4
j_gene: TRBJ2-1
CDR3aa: CASIKERDEQFF
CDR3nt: TGTGCCAGCATAAAAGAGCGGGATGAGCAGTTCTTC

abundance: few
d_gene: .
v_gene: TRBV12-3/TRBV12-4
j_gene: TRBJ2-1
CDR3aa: CATHQASSYNEQFF
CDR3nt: TGTGCCACCCATCAGGCGAGCTCCTACAATGAGCAGTTCTTC

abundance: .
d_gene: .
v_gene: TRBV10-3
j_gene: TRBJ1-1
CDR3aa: CAISERSSMNTEAFF
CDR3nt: TGTGCCATCAGTGAGCGGAGTTCTATGAACACTGAAGCTTTCTTT

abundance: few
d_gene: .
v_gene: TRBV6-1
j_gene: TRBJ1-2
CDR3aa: CASSELQDYGYTF
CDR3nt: TGTGCCAGCAGTGAACTGCAGGACTATGGCTACACCTTC

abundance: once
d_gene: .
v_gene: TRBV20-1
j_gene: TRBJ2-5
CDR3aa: CSAWQGPGETQYF
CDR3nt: TGCAGTGCTTGGCAGGGGCCGGGCGAGACCCAGTACTTC

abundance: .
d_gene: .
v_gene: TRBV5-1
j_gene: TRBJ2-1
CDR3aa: CASSLGGPVDEQFF
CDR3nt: TGCGCCAGCAGCTTGGGGGGGCCCGTGGATGAGCAGTTCTTC

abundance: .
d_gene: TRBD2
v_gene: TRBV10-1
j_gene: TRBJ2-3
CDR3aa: CASSEPSGVDTQYF
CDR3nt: TGCGCCAGCAGTGAGCCTAGCGGGGTAGATACGCAGTATTTT

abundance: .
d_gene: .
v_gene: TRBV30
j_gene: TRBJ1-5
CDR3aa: CAWSVPGMYSNQPQHF
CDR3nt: TGTGCCTGGAGTGTACCGGGGATGTATAGCAATCAGCCCCAGCATTTT

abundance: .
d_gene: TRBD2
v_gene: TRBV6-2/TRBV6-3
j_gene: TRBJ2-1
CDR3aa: CASSYSRLAGGRNEQFF
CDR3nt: TGTGCCAGCAGTTACTCTAGACTAGCGGGGGGGCGGAATGAGCAGTTCTTC

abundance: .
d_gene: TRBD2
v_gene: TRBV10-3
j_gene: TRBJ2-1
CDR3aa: CAISGRKGAGGLLGEQFF
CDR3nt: TGTGCCATCAGTGGCCGGAAGGGAGCGGGGGGGCTCTTGGGCGAGCAGTTCTTC

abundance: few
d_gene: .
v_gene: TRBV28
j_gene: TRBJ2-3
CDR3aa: CASGSDTQYF
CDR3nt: TGTGCCAGCGGATCAGATACGCAGTATTTT

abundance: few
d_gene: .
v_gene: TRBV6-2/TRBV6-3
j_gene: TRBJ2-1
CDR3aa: CASSYQDENNEQFF
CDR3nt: TGTGCCAGCAGTTACCAGGACGAGAACAATGAGCAGTTCTTC

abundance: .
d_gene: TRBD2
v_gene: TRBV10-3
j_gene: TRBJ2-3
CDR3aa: CAISDHTSGVTDTQYF
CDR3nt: TGTGCCATCAGTGATCATACTAGCGGGGTCACAGATACGCAGTATTTT

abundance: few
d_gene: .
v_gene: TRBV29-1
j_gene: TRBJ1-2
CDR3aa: CSVDQRGGYTF
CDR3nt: TGCAGCGTAGACCAGAGGGGTGGCTACACCTTC

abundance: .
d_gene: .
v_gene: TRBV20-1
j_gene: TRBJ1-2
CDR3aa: CSASRAGMWGGVSNYGYTF
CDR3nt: TGCAGTGCTAGTCGTGCCGGAATGTGGGGTGGGGTATCGAACTATGGCTACACCTTC

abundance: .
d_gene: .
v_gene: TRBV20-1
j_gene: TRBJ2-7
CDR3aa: CSARVSPDFYEQYF
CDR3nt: TGCAGTGCTAGAGTTAGCCCTGACTTCTACGAGCAGTACTTC

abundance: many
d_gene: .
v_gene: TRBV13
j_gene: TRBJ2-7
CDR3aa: CASSLGVSLWTDHEQYF
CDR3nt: TGTGCCAGCAGCTTAGGAGTGAGTCTATGGACCGACCACGAGCAGTACTTC

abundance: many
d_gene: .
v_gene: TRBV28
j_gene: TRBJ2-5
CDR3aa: CASSSRVTETQYF
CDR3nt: TGTGCCAGCAGTTCCAGGGTAACGGAGACCCAGTACTTC

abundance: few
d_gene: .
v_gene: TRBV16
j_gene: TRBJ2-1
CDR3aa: CASSRTRDEQFF
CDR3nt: TGTGCCAGCAGCCGGACTCGGGATGAGCAGTTCTTC

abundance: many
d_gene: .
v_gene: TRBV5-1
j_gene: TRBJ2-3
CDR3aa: CASSLASRGLGTDTQYF
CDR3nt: TGCGCCAGCAGCTTGGCATCTAGAGGCCTTGGCACAGATACGCAGTATTTT

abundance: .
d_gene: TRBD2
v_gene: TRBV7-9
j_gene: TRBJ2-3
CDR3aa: CASSLATLAGTASTDTQYF
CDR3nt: TGTGCCAGCAGCTTAGCGACCCTAGCGGGGACCGCGAGCACAGATACGCAGTATTTT

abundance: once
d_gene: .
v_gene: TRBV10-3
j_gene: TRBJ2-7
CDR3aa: CAIKDIFYEQYF
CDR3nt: TGTGCCATCAAGGACATTTTCTACGAGCAGTACTTC

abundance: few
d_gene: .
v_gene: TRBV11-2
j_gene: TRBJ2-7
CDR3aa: CASSLAPRDSYEQYF
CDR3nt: TGTGCCAGCAGCTTAGCCCCGAGGGACTCCTACGAGCAGTACTTC

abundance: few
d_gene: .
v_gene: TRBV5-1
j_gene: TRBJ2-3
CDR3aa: CASSLSGGGGTDTQYF
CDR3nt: TGCGCCAGCAGCTTGTCTGGCGGGGGCGGCACAGATACGCAGTATTTT

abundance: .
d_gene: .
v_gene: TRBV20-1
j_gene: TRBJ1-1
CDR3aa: CSAKADMNTEAFF
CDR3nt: TGCAGTGCTAAGGCCGACATGAACACTGAAGCTTTCTTT

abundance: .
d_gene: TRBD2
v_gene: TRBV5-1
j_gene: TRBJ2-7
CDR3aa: CASSPRLAGDHEQYF
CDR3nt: TGCGCCAGCAGCCCTAGACTAGCGGGAGACCACGAGCAGTACTTC

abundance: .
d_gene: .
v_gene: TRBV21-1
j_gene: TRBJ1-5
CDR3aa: CASSTQQGKGNQPQHF
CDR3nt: TGTGCCAGCAGCACCCAACAGGGGAAGGGCAATCAGCCCCAGCATTTT

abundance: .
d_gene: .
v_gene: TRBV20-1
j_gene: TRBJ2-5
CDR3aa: CSATPEGWETQYF
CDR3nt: TGCAGTGCTACCCCTGAGGGATGGGAGACCCAGTACTTC

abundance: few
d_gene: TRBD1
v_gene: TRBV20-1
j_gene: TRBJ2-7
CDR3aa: CSAPSTAGGSYEQYF
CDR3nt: TGCAGTGCTCCATCGACTGCAGGGGGATCCTACGAGCAGTACTTC

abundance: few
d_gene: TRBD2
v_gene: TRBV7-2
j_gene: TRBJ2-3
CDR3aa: CASRRRGLERLTDTQYF
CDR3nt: TGTGCCAGCAGGCGACGGGGACTAGAAAGGTTAACAGATACGCAGTATTTT

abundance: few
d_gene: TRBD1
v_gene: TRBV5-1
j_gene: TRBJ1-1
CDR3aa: CASSLVQGSGTEAFF
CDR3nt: TGCGCCAGCAGCTTGGTACAGGGGTCGGGCACTGAAGCTTTCTTT

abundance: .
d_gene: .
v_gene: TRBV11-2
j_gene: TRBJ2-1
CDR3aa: CASSLGGGGEQFF
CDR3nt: TGTGCCAGCAGCTTAGGGGGTGGGGGAGAGCAGTTCTTC

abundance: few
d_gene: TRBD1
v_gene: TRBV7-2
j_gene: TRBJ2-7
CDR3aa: CASSLFQGDYEQYF
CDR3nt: TGTGCCAGCAGCTTATTTCAGGGGGATTACGAGCAGTACTTC

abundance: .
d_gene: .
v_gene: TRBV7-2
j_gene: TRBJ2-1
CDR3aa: CASSFGSGTYYNEQFF
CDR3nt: TGTGCCAGCAGCTTTGGGTCCGGGACCTACTACAATGAGCAGTTCTTC

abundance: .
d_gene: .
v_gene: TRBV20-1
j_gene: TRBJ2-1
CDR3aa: CSAPVVGNEQFF
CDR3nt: TGCAGTGCTCCTGTGGTTGGCAATGAGCAGTTCTTC

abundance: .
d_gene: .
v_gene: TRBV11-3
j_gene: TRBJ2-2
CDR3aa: CASSLVKGELFF
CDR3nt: TGTGCCAGCAGCTTAGTCAAGGGGGAGCTGTTTTTT

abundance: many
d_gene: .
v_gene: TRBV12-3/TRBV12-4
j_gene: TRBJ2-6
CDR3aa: CASSLVQSGANVLTF
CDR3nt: TGTGCCAGCAGTTTAGTCCAGTCTGGGGCCAACGTCCTGACTTTC

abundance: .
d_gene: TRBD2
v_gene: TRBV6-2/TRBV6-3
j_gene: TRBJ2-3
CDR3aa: CASSYSRRAGGPPEDTQYF
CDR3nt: TGTGCCAGCAGTTACTCGAGGAGGGCGGGGGGTCCCCCCGAAGATACGCAGTATTTT

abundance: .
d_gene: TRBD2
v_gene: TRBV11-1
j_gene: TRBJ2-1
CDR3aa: CASSRSLELAGTPYNEQFF
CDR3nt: TGTGCCAGCAGCCGGAGCCTTGAACTAGCGGGGACCCCCTACAATGAGCAGTTCTTC

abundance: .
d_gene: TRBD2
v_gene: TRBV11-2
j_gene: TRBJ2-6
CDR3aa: CASSLRVLAGLLSSGANVLTF
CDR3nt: TGTGCCAGCAGCTTAAGAGTGCTAGCGGGGCTCTTAAGCTCTGGGGCCAACGTCCTGACTTTC

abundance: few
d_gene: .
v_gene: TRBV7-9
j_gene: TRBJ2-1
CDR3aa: CASITGGLPSNEQFF
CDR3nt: TGTGCCAGCATCACCGGGGGACTCCCATCAAATGAGCAGTTCTTC